This T cell receptor beta chain was captured by sequencing in a study of shared T cell receptors in the human thymus. Libraries were prepared by immunoSEQ multiplex PCR; TCRdb keeps only in-frame clonotypes and omits some of them. The table includes 500,000 to 550,000 clones, 70% to 80% detected once. Trimming pared 1 base from V and 3 bases from J, leaving 4 bases between. The CDR3 is made up of 13 amino acids. In germline, CDR1 is SGDLS, CDR2 YYNGEE. In addition, the sample was reused for a study of human thymus T cells. According to that study: Obtained as resections during corrective heart surgery, the thymus tissue was then studied. Among thymic and blood repertoires, usage of V and J genes appeared biased.

This sequence originates from a boy under three years old with a congenital heart defect. The sequencing sample was made of thymocytes. The chain links TRBV9 to TRBJ2-2; D is uncertain. The CDR3: CASSVRDTGELFF. DNA of the CDR3: TGTGCCAGCAGCGTACGGGACACCGGGGAGCTGTTTTTT.